Here is one TCR beta chain with its context. Under the authors' procedure: Reference gene primer amplification gave estimated nucleated cell counts. Some clones are missing from TCRdb's copy, which holds only in-frame ones; the method was immunoSEQ multiplex PCR. That table furnishes V, J and clone size, whereas the DNA furnished D and trimming. The repertoire consists of over 100,000 clones, with 70% to 90% occurring once and the leading ten covering about 20%. The record originates from a study of blood T cell repertoires in COVID-19. Looking at the study overall: PBMCs, B-cell-depleted T cells, or T cells were the source of the cDNA or gDNA that made up the material.

The sequencing sample was made of peripheral blood. The source is a woman in her fifties or sixties with acute or convalescent COVID-19.

CDR3 sequence (DNA): TGTGCCAGCACGTACGGCAATGAGCAGTTCTTC. This translates into CASTYGNEQFF. V usage is TRBV6-5 and J usage is TRBJ2-1; D gene uncertain. The CDR3 extends over 11 amino acids. Germline values: CDR1 MNHEY, CDR2 SVGAGI. The ends were cut back, 7 bases at V and 6 bases at J, with 7 bases in the middle.